The 22 T cell receptor beta chains in this list originate from one sample, sequenced in a study of cytomegalovirus exposure and HLA in healthy donors. The PCR ran on 60 Vbeta and 13 Jbeta primers. Some clones are missing from TCRdb's copy, which holds only in-frame ones; the method was immunoSEQ multiplex PCR. Of a few hundred thousand clones listed, approximately 78% are singletons. Sequenced material: PBMCs. The receptors stem from a man younger than 45 in good health and CMV-seronegative.

The chain recombines TRBV10-3 with TRBJ1-1, with 7 nucleotides matching TRBD1. The CDR3 loop spans 15 amino acids. Losses at the gene ends were 6 bases for V and 3 bases for J; bases not matched to a gene: 10. Germline V gene sequence: CDR1 ENHRY, CDR2 SYGVKD. The chain's CDR3 is CAIRAPTGIYTEAFF. In nucleotides, the CDR3 is TGTGCCATCAGAGCCCCGACAGGGATTTACACTGAAGCTTTCTTT.

The rearrangement joins TRBV9 to TRBJ2-5, with D possibly being TRBD1 (5 bases). The last part of the DNA fits TRBJ2-7 better; the J call may be wrong. CDR3 length: 14 residues. Germline CDR1 SGDLS, CDR2 YYNGEE. CDR3 region: CASSVAGNPYEQYF. CDR3 nucleotide sequence: TGTGCCAGCAGCGTAGCAGGGAACCCCTACGAGCAGTACTTC.

The chain carries TRBV11-2 and TRBJ1-4; D gene uncertain. Trimming cost V 6 bases and J 8 bases, with 13 bases left between them. The germline V gene encodes CDR1 SGHAT and CDR2 FQNNGV. The CDR3 is 13 amino acids. The CDR3 bases are TGTGCCAGCAGGGCCGTTCCGTCGGAAAAACTGTTTTTT. It encodes CASRAVPSEKLFF.

This rearrangement joins TRBV9 to TRBJ2-2; 11 positions agree with TRBD2. The germline gives CDR1 SGDLS, CDR2 YYNGEE. Unmatched junction bases numbered 9, after V lost 3 bases and J lost 5 bases. The length of the CDR3 is 17 residues. The CDR3: CASSEPLAGGSTGELFF. The CDR3, as DNA: TGTGCCAGCAGCGAGCCCCTAGCGGGGGGTAGTACCGGGGAGCTGTTTTTT.

As for this clone: Mismatch with germline at one junction end may stem from a read error. V usage is TRBV28 and J usage is TRBJ2-7, with a weak D call TRBD2 (5 bases). The V gene's germline CDR1 is MDHEN and CDR2 SYDVKM. The CDR3 runs 12 residues. CDR3 residues: CASSGIGRYRSF. CDR3 sequence (DNA): TGTGCCAGCAGTGGGATTGGGAGATATCGATCCTTC.

J is TRBJ2-7 and V is TRBV5-1; D is unresolved. The CDR3 is 13 residues long. Trimming took 4 bases from V and 1 from J, leaving 9 bases between them. Germline assignment: CDR1 SGHRS and CDR2 YFSETQ. CDR3 amino acids: CASSPNGSYEQYF. CDR3 nucleotide sequence: TGCGCCAGCAGCCCTAACGGGTCCTACGAGCAGTACTTC.

V is TRBV27 and J is TRBJ2-7; 7 bases are a match to TRBD1. There are 14 residues in the CDR3. V lost 3 bases and J lost 2; bases outside the gene matches: 4. The germline CDR1 and CDR2 sequences are MNHEY and SMNVEV (reference sequence). The CDR3 here is CASSFDRVAYEQYF. CDR3 DNA: TGTGCCAGCAGTTTCGACAGGGTGGCCTACGAGCAGTACTTC.

DNA of the CDR3: TGCGCCAGCAATCAAGGGGCAGGTCTTAACTCTGGAAACACCATATATTTT. Translated, it gives CASNQGAGLNSGNTIYF. This chain joins TRBV5-1 and TRBJ1-3; TRBD1 might be the D (5 bases). V shed 6 bases and J shed 0 bases, with 19 bases lying between them. Germline CDR1 reads SGHRS; CDR2 reads YFSETQ. The CDR3 is 17 amino acids.

V and J are TRBV5-8 and TRBJ2-2, with 9 positions matching TRBD1. The ends lost 0 bases at V and 6 bases at J; junction bases unmatched: 3. CDR1 and CDR2 from the germline V gene are SGHTS and YDEGEE. This CDR3 comprises 15 residues. The CDR3 nucleotides read TGTGCCAGCAGCTTGGGGGACAGGGAGGCCGGGGAGCTGTTTTTT. Its translation is CASSLGDREAGELFF.

The chain joins TRBV5-1 to TRBJ1-2, with TRBD1 identical over 10 bases. The CDR3 covers 12 residues. Germline V CDR1 and CDR2: SGHRS, YFSETQ. V was pared by 5 bases and J by 13 bases, with 8 bases of the junction left unmatched. For the CDR3, the DNA is TGCGCCAGCAGTCGGGACAGGGGCTCACCCACCTTC. Its translation: CASSRDRGSPTF.

The genes are TRBV18 and TRBJ1-1, with a possible D match to TRBD1 (5 bases). With 5 bases removed from V and 0 bases from J, the gap between germline ends came to 10 bases. Germline V CDR1 and CDR2: KGHSH, LQKENI. The CDR3 spans 14 residues. The CDR3 nucleotides are TGTGCCAGCTCATCGACAGTTTTGAACACTGAAGCTTTCTTT. Its translation is CASSSTVLNTEAFF.

This sequence joins TRBV13 and TRBJ2-7; a weak D match, TRBD2 (6 bases). There are 18 residues in the CDR3. Germline loops: CDR1 PRHDT, CDR2 FYEKMQ (reference sequence). V lost 4 bases and J lost 0, with 22 bases in between. Written as DNA, the CDR3 is TGTGCCAGCAGCTCACCGGGAGCAGGACTACGGGGCTCCTACGAGCAGTACTTC. Protein product: CASSSPGAGLRGSYEQYF.

The CDR3 is CASSVEYYSYEQYF. Written as DNA, the CDR3 is TGTGCCAGCAGCGTAGAGTACTACTCCTACGAGCAGTACTTC. J is TRBJ2-7 and V is TRBV9; D is uncertain. The CDR3 is 14 amino acids. Germline lookup yields CDR1 SGDLS and CDR2 YYNGEE. The V end was cut by 0 bases, the J end by 0 bases, with 7 bases between.

This chain uses TRBV5-1 with TRBJ2-5; TRBD1 aligns across 7 bases. Trimming at V came to 0 bases and at J to 5 bases, leaving 4 bases not matched to a gene. The CDR3 consists of 14 residues. Germline V gene sequence: CDR1 SGHRS, CDR2 YFSETQ. CDR3 DNA sequence: TGCGCCAGCAGCTTGGCCCAGGGGGAGGAGACCCAGTACTTC. Translated: CASSLAQGEETQYF.

Concerning this clone: The junction does not match germline at one end; this may be a read error. This sequence joins TRBV11-2 and TRBJ2-3, with 11 bases lining up with TRBD2. Germline loops: CDR1 SGHAT, CDR2 FQNNGV. There are 16 residues in the CDR3. The CDR3 protein is CASSLGASGGKDTQYF. CDR3 coding DNA: TGTGCCAGTAGCTTAGGGGCTAGCGGGGGGAAAGATACGCAGTATTTT.

The V gene is TRBV7-8, the J gene TRBJ2-2; D ambiguous. Trimming took 1 base from V and 5 from J, leaving 14 bases between them. The CDR3 loop spans 16 amino acids. The germline gives CDR1 SGHVS, CDR2 FQNEAQ. The CDR3 DNA is TGTGCCAGCAGCTTAGAGTTACTTGATGCTACCGGGGAGCTGTTTTTT. Residues: CASSLELLDATGELFF.

The V call is TRBV25-1, the J call TRBJ1-1, with TRBD1 as a possible D gene (6 bases). Trimming took 6 bases from V and 2 from J, leaving 13 bases between them. The germline gives CDR1 MGHDK, CDR2 SYGVNS. This CDR3 region has 14 residues. CDR3 sequence reads: CASSFGQTNTEAFF. CDR3 nucleotides: TGTGCCAGCAGCTTCGGACAGACCAACACTGAAGCTTTCTTT.

V usage is TRBV4-3 and J usage is TRBJ1-2; D is perhaps TRBD1 (6 bases). The CDR3 extends over 17 amino acids. Germline CDR1 LGHNA, CDR2 YSLEER. Trimming cost V 4 bases and J 4 bases, with 22 bases left between them. As DNA, the CDR3 is TGCGCCAGCAGCCTCGTTGGGGGCACCGGCCTAAGCTATGGCTACACCTTC. Its protein is CASSLVGGTGLSYGYTF.

This clone was picked up a small number of times. The chain has TRBV4-2 and TRBJ1-3; D gene unclear. V lost 0 bases, J lost 7 bases, and 16 bases lay in between. This CDR3 is 16 amino acids long. From germline, CDR1 is LGHNA and CDR2 YNFKEQ. CDR3: CASSQDEPGSRNTIYF. In nucleotides, the CDR3 is TGTGCCAGCAGCCAAGATGAACCAGGAAGTAGGAACACCATATATTTT.

Regarding this clone: This sample also contains other DNA sequences that code for the same CDR3. The V and J genes are TRBV4-3 and TRBJ2-3, with D tentatively TRBD1 (6 bases). CDR3 size: 18 residues. Trimming cost V 0 bases and J 0 bases, with 16 bases left between them. CDR1 and CDR2 (germline): LGHNA, YSLEER. CDR3 in amino acids: CASSQDGWTVDSTDTQYF. In nucleotides, the CDR3 is TGCGCCAGCAGCCAAGACGGATGGACAGTTGATAGCACAGATACGCAGTATTTT.

This chain joins TRBV12-5 and TRBJ2-7; tentative D call: TRBD1 (5 bases). The CDR3 covers 18 residues. Germline CDR1 is LGHNT and CDR2 is FRNRAP. Trimming removed 3 bases at V and 3 bases at J, with 24 bases between. The CDR3 DNA is TGTGCTAGTGGTTTAGAAAGCGTCCTGGCCGGACAAAACTACGAGCAGTACTTC. Encoded protein: CASGLESVLAGQNYEQYF.

V is TRBV7-2 and J is TRBJ1-1, with TRBD1 matching 8 bases. CDR1 is SGHTA, CDR2 FQGNSA, per germline. The junction had 3 bases not matched to a gene; V was cut back by 3 bases and J by 3 bases. The CDR3 consists of 14 residues. In DNA form, the CDR3 reads TGTGCCAGCAGCTTCAGGGGGCGTTACACTGAAGCTTTCTTT. Translation gives CASSFRGRYTEAFF.